The present T cell receptor (beta chain) was sequenced within a study of T-cell memory formation after mild COVID-19. Findings and limits, study-wide: Contracting CD4+ clones sat mainly in CM and EM; CD8+ in EMRA. Whether day 37 second-wave clones are SARS-CoV-2-specific was not confirmed. Day 15 to 85 contractors were CD4/CD8 balanced; later expanders leaned CD4+.

TCRdb independently ran MiXCR on the 5' RACE reads; one entry per CDR3 protein. This table holds more than 250,000 distinct CDR3 sequences, around 15% found once. Only a few counts were recorded for this clonotype. The antigen remains undetermined. J gave up 5 bases and V 5 bases, and 8 bases lay outside the gene matches. Germline CDR1 SGHAT, CDR2 FQNNGV. This CDR3 spans 15 amino acids. This sequence was found in a young man who had mild COVID-19 (a few samples of this study predate the infection). Cell type and time point are not known. The gene calls are TRBV11-2 and TRBJ2-1, with TRBD1 identical over 8 bases. Sequencing used PBMCs or a T cell subset sorted from them (not recorded which). The CDR3 reads CASSDGQGQDNEQFF. For the CDR3, the DNA is TGTGCCAGCAGCGACGGACAGGGACAGGACAATGAGCAGTTCTTC. Full variable domain (missing parts from reference TRBV11-2 and TRBJ2-1): EAGVAQSPRYKIIEKRQSVAFWCNPISGHATLYWYQQILGQGPKLLIQFQNNGVVDDSQLPKDRFSAERLKGVDSTLKIQPAKLEDSAVYLCASSDGQGQDNEQFFGPGTRLTVL.